This T cell receptor beta chain was sequenced during a study of human T cells and chemical hapten exposure. Study summary: Upper-back patch tests with 0.01% DPC were read at 6 days.

Time point of the sample: pre-sensitization, week 0. Noted treatment: therapeutic diphenylcyclopropenone sensitization with weekly scalp DPC. Alopecia patients, 18 to 70 years old and DPC-suitable, served as donors. Study observations and caveats: Healthy people's immune response may differ from that of the donors, who had alopecia. Relative to controls, expanded TCRs formed significantly more large CDR3 similarity clusters.

This clonotype was recorded at least ten times. What it binds is unknown. MiXCR, run by TCRdb on the RACE reads, gives a single entry per CDR3 protein. The sample shows tens of thousands of distinct CDR3 sequences, roughly a tenth of them seen only once. This sequence originates from a middle-aged woman with alopecia areata. Some clones in this sample may be carry-over from other donors' samples. The source material was whole blood, sampled in connection with sensitization to the hapten diphenylcyclopropenone (DPC).

The CDR3 is CASSESGSNQPQHF. Written as DNA, the CDR3 is TGCGCCAGCAGTGAGTCCGGCAGCAATCAGCCCCAGCATTTT. V and J are TRBV10-2 and TRBJ1-5; D gene unclear. Germline lookup yields CDR1 WSHSY and CDR2 SAAADI. The CDR3 sequence is 14 residues long. V lost 0 bases and J lost 1, with 4 bases in between.